The present entry profiles one T cell receptor (beta chain) with its context. cDNA synthesis used the whole RNA isolate, giving expressed TCRB sequences. Here immunoSEQ multiplex PCR was the method, and the copy in TCRdb shows in-frame clones only, minus some. Among hundreds of thousands of clones, approximately 8.2% were seen once, and the ten largest hold approximately 0.44%. The sample belongs to a study of beta chain features in type 1 diabetes. V lost 7 bases and J lost 3, with 10 bases in between. The CDR3 runs 12 residues. The germline V gene has CDR1 SNHLY and CDR2 FYNNEI. The sequencing input was central memory CD4+ T cells from blood. This sequence joins TRBV2 and TRBJ2-7; D is possibly TRBD2 (5 bases). The receptor comes from a woman between 18 and 29 years old in good health. CDR3 sequence: CASTGEGYEQYF. CDR3 nucleotide sequence: TGTGCCAGCACGGGCGAGGGCTACGAGCAGTACTTC.